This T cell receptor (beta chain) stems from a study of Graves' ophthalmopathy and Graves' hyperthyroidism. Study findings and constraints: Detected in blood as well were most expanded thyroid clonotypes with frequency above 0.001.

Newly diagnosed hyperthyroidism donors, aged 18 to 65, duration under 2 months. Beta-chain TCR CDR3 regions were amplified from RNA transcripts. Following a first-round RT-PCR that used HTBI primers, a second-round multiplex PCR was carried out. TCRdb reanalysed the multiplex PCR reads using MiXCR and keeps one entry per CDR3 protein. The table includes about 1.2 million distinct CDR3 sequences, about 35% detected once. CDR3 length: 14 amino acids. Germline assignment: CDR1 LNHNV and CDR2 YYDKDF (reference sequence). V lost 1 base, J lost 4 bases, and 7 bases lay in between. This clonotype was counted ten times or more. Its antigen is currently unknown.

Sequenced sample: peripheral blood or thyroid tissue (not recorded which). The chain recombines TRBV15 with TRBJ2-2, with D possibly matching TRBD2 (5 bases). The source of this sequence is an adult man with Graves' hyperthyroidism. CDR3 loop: CATSRGRVTGELFF. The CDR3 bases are TGTGCCACCAGCAGAGGGCGGGTCACCGGGGAGCTGTTTTTT.